Following are 22 T cell receptor beta chains from one sample sequenced in a study of cytotoxic CD8 clonotypes in ibrutinib-treated CLL. Generated by immunoSEQ multiplex PCR, the TCRdb table keeps only in-frame clones and is missing some. The sample includes about 200,000 clones, approximately 68% of them seen just once. Source: PBMCs, taken after 24 months of ibrutinib treatment. Receptors originate from a human donor with chronic lymphocytic leukemia.

The V and J genes are TRBV7-2 and TRBJ1-2, with D unresolved. The germline CDR1 and CDR2 sequences are SGHTA and FQGNSA. The CDR3 spans 13 residues. Trimming removed 5 bases from V and 7 bases from J, with 14 bases in between. CDR3 DNA sequence: TGTGCCAGCAGCAACCAGCAGATCGCTGGCTACACCTTC. This sequence encodes CASSNQQIAGYTF. The whole variable domain, remainder taken from reference TRBV7-2 and TRBJ1-2, is GAGVSQSPSNKVTEKGKDVELRCDPISGHTALYWYRQSLGQGLEFLIYFQGNSAPDKSGLPSDRFSAERTGGSVSTLTIQRTQQEDSAVYLCASSNQQIAGYTFGSGTRLTVV.

This clone came up once. V usage is TRBV28 and J usage is TRBJ2-1; 9 nucleotides agree with TRBD2. V lost 3 bases, J lost 7 bases, and 7 bases stayed unmatched. The CDR3 length is 15 residues. Germline V CDR1 and CDR2: MDHEN, SYDVKM. CDR3 sequence (DNA): TGTGCCAGCAGTTTGGCGGGAGGGCCTTTTAATGAGCAGTTCTTC. Its translation is CASSLAGGPFNEQFF. The entire variable domain, with the rest obtained from reference TRBV28 and TRBJ2-1, is as follows: DVKVTQSSRYLVKRTGEKVFLECVQDMDHENMFWYRQDPGLGLRLIYFSYDVKMKEKGDIPEGYSVSREKKERFSLILESASTNQTSMYLCASSLAGGPFNEQFFGPGTRLTVL.

V usage is TRBV5-1 and J usage is TRBJ1-1; D gene ambiguous. The CDR3 length is 15 residues. Germline lookup yields CDR1 SGHRS and CDR2 YFSETQ. Trimming left V 0 bases short and J 6 bases short, with 15 bases between. The chain's CDR3 is CASSLGERAGAEAFF. In nucleotides, the CDR3 is TGCGCCAGCAGCTTGGGGGAGAGGGCCGGCGCTGAAGCTTTCTTT.

The chain links TRBV5-6 to TRBJ2-1; maybe TRBD2 (5 bases). This CDR3 has 13 amino acids. V was cut by 4 bases and J by 8 bases, with 13 bases left in between. Germline CDR1 is SGHDT and CDR2 is YYEEEE. CDR3 sequence reads: CASSPRGWDEQFF. The CDR3 region has the DNA TGTGCCAGCAGCCCACGGGGTTGGGATGAGCAGTTCTTC.

The V and J genes are TRBV25-1 and TRBJ2-3; 13 positions match TRBD2. The germline V gene encodes CDR1 MGHDK and CDR2 SYGVNS. The CDR3 sequence is 15 residues long. Trimming removed 6 bases from V and 5 bases from J; junction bases left unmatched: 5. The CDR3 reads CASRGLAGEEDTQYF. In DNA, the CDR3 is TGTGCCAGCAGAGGACTAGCGGGAGAGGAAGATACGCAGTATTTT.

The chain combines TRBV27 with TRBJ2-7, with 9 bases that match TRBD2. Germline V gene sequence: CDR1 MNHEY, CDR2 SMNVEV (reference sequence). V was clipped by 5 bases and J by 9 bases; unmatched bases: 11. The CDR3 runs to 14 residues. The CDR3 loop reads CASSRTSGSTLQYF. The CDR3 DNA reads as TGTGCCAGCAGTCGCACTAGCGGGTCTACGTTGCAGTACTTC.

The chain joins TRBV4-3 to TRBJ2-5; D is perhaps TRBD1 or TRBD2 (5 bases each). The germline V gene encodes CDR1 LGHNA and CDR2 YSLEER. The V end lost 1 base, the J end lost 5 bases, and 14 bases lay between the germline ends. The length of the CDR3 is 15 residues. The CDR3 DNA sequence: TGCGCCAGCAGCCAAGCGAGGGGTCCCGGTGAGACCCAGTACTTC. As protein: CASSQARGPGETQYF.

This clone came up a few times. V is TRBV19 and J is TRBJ2-7, with a weak D call TRBD2 (5 bases). Between the trimmed V and J ends, which lost 3 bases and 3 bases, there was a span of 6 bases. In germline, CDR1 is LNHDA, CDR2 SQIVND (reference sequence). The CDR3 has 12 amino acids. The CDR3 protein is CASSIRDYEQYF. The CDR3 DNA is TGTGCCAGTAGTATCCGGGACTACGAGCAGTACTTC.

This chain joins TRBV4-3 and TRBJ2-1; no reliable D call. V gave up 4 bases and J gave up 9 bases, with 13 bases separating them. The germline V gene has CDR1 LGHNA and CDR2 YSLEER. The CDR3 sequence is 13 residues long. DNA of the CDR3: TGCGCCAGCAGCCCAAGTCGGGTTGGTGAGCAGTTCTTC. Its protein product is CASSPSRVGEQFF.

The V and J genes are TRBV27 and TRBJ2-7, with a weak D call TRBD2 (5 bases). The CDR3 is 14 amino acids. Trimming removed 6 bases at V and 4 bases at J, with 16 bases between. Per the germline V gene, CDR1 is MNHEY and CDR2 is SMNVEV (reference sequence). CDR3 in DNA: TGTGCCAGCAGCCATGGGTTAGGGAGTTACGAGCAGTACTTC. Its protein product is CASSHGLGSYEQYF.

Only a few counts were recorded for this clone. The chain recombines TRBV5-6 with TRBJ1-2; a possible D gene is TRBD1 (5 bases). V lost 3 bases and J 4 bases, leaving 7 bases between the germline ends. The CDR3 extends over 12 amino acids. Germline V lookup: CDR1 SGHDT, CDR2 YYEEEE. The CDR3 DNA reads TGTGCCAGCAGCTGGGGACGCTATGGCTACACCTTC. This encodes CASSWGRYGYTF.

The J gene is TRBJ1-5, the V gene TRBV4-1; D is undetermined. Trimming pared 1 base from V and 5 bases from J, leaving 12 bases between. CDR3 length: 15 amino acids. Germline V CDR1 and CDR2: MGHRA, YSYEKL. The CDR3 DNA is TGCGCCAGCAGCCAAGGTATGGGAGGATATCAGCCCCAGCATTTT. It translates to CASSQGMGGYQPQHF.

This chain connects TRBV7-2 to TRBJ2-7, with 11 nucleotides matching TRBD1. Per germline, CDR1 SGHTA and CDR2 FQGNSA. This CDR3 spans 15 amino acids. V was clipped by 6 bases and J by 7 bases; unmatched bases: 11. This CDR3 reads CASRDRTGGPKEQYF. The DNA for the CDR3 is TGTGCCAGCAGGGATCGGACAGGGGGCCCCAAAGAGCAGTACTTC.

The CDR3 is CASSSLAGGANEQFF. CDR3 nucleotides: TGTGCCAGCAGCAGTCTGGCGGGAGGTGCCAATGAGCAGTTCTTC. V usage is TRBV6-4 and J usage is TRBJ2-1, with 8 bases lining up with TRBD2. From germline, CDR1 is MRHNA and CDR2 SNTAGT. This CDR3 is built from 15 residues. The junction had 10 bases not matched to a gene; V was cut back by 6 bases and J by 6 bases.

This sequence joins TRBV9 and TRBJ2-7; a weak D match, TRBD2 (5 bases). Per the germline V gene, CDR1 is SGDLS and CDR2 is YYNGEE. This CDR3 region has 15 residues. V was shortened by 4 bases and J by 2 bases, with 16 bases between the two germline ends. The CDR3 DNA is TGTGCCAGCAGCCCCCGTCGCGAACTAGCCTACGAGCAGTACTTC. Protein sequence: CASSPRRELAYEQYF. The whole variable domain, remainder taken from reference TRBV9 and TRBJ2-7, is DSGVTQTPKHLITATGQRVTLRCSPRSGDLSVYWYQQSLDQGLQFLIQYYNGEERAKGNILERFSAQQFPDLHSELNLSSLELGDSALYFCASSPRRELAYEQYFGPGTRLTVT.

The chain recombines TRBV20-1 with TRBJ2-1; D is tentatively TRBD1 or TRBD2 (5 bases each). From germline, CDR1 is DFQATT and CDR2 SNEGSKA (reference sequence). Trimming took off 6 bases at V and 6 bases at J, with 9 bases between the two ends. This CDR3 spans 11 amino acids. The CDR3 sequence is CSAQGRNEQFF. DNA of the CDR3: TGCAGTGCCCAGGGACGCAATGAGCAGTTCTTC.

This clone was picked up one time. This chain uses TRBV18 with TRBJ2-4; 11 bases line up with TRBD1. V trimming: 3 bases; J trimming: 2 bases; junction bases outside the gene matches: 3. Looked up from germline, CDR1 is KGHSH and CDR2 is LQKENI. The CDR3 covers 16 residues. CDR3 sequence reads: CASSPGQGVTKNIQYF. As DNA, the CDR3 is TGTGCCAGCTCACCGGGACAGGGGGTCACCAAAAACATTCAGTACTTC.

The chain has TRBV7-9 and TRBJ2-7; no reliable D call. V lost 0 bases to trimming and J lost 0 bases, with 9 bases between them. Germline V gives CDR1 SEHNR, CDR2 FQNEAQ (reference sequence). The CDR3 spans 15 residues. CDR3 loop: CASSLAKNPSYEQYF. Here the CDR3 DNA reads TGTGCCAGCAGCTTAGCAAAAAACCCCTCCTACGAGCAGTACTTC. The full variable domain, with the rest looked up from reference TRBV7-9 and TRBJ2-7, is DTGVSQNPRHKITKRGQNVTFRCDPISEHNRLYWYRQTLGQGPEFLTYFQNEAQLEKSRLLSDRFSAERPKGSFSTLEIQRTEQGDSAMYLCASSLAKNPSYEQYFGPGTRLTVT.

This clone was seen once. The V gene is TRBV29-1, the J gene TRBJ2-3; no clear D gene. Germline values: CDR1 SQVTM, CDR2 ANQGSEA. The CDR3 contains 14 residues. The V and J ends lost 7 bases and 0 bases respectively, with 14 bases between them. Written as DNA, the CDR3 is TGCAGCGCACGTCCAGCATCTAGCACAGATACGCAGTATTTT. It yields the protein CSARPASSTDTQYF.

V is TRBV9 and J is TRBJ2-6; D gene ambiguous. CDR1 is SGDLS and CDR2 is YYNGEE in the germline V gene. The CDR3 runs to 15 residues. The ends were cut back, 1 base at V and 1 base at J, with 6 bases in the middle. The CDR3 sequence is CASSVLRSGANVLTF. DNA for the CDR3: TGTGCCAGCAGCGTACTTAGGTCTGGGGCCAACGTCCTGACTTTC.

This clone occurred a few times. This chain connects TRBV4-3 to TRBJ1-2; D is ambiguous. Germline V CDR1 and CDR2: LGHNA, YSLEER. V shed 1 base and J shed 4 bases, with 19 bases lying between them. The CDR3 is 17 residues long. The DNA for the CDR3 is TGCGCCAGCAGCCAAGCACTTATAAGTCGGGAAGGCTATGGCTACACCTTC. Its protein is CASSQALISREGYGYTF.

Turning to this clone: The same CDR3 is also encoded by other DNA sequences in this sample. The chain couples TRBV13 to TRBJ2-7; 8 nucleotides align to TRBD2. This CDR3 contains 15 residues. Trimming at V came to 4 bases and at J to 3 bases, leaving 8 bases not matched to a gene. CDR1 is PRHDT and CDR2 is FYEKMQ in the germline V gene (reference sequence). The CDR3 nucleotides read TGTGCCAGCAGCTCAACTGGGACTAGTGGCTACGAGCAGTACTTC. This translates into CASSSTGTSGYEQYF.